This T cell receptor beta chain was identified in a study of regulatory T cells in long-lasting Graves disease. Overall study results and limits: Having only a small sample size may have limited accuracy. Persistent disease favored TRBV28, TRBJ1-2 and TRBJ2-5.

TCR beta libraries were built with iRepertoire HTBI primers and Arm-PCR of CDR3 regions. TCRdb re-called the multiplex PCR reads with MiXCR, one entry per CDR3 protein. The sample includes 350,000 to 450,000 distinct CDR3 sequences, under 15% of them seen just once. This CDR3 contains 16 residues. Germline CDR1 MNHEY, CDR2 SMNVEV (reference sequence). In this sample, this clonotype turned up a few times. Its antigen is as yet unknown. One end of the junction varies from germline; a read error may be responsible. Time point indicated: newly diagnosed GD, antithyroid drugs for less than 3 months. PBMC-extracted RNA yielded the TCR library. The same sample was also used in a study of T cells in Graves' hyperthyroidism and ophthalmopathy. That study reports: The HTBI set primed first-round TCR CDR3 RT-PCR. By a 13 V-J model, ophthalmopathy was set apart from stable hyperthyroidism.

The V and J genes are TRBV27 and TRBJ1-2, with 11 bases matching TRBD1. The source material was peripheral blood mononuclear cells (PBMCs), sampled at new diagnosis, from a patient treated with antithyroid drugs. The sequence was collected from a woman in her 30s with Graves disease. Here the CDR3 DNA reads TGTGCCAGCGGATGGACAGGGGGCAATTTTATCTATAGCTACACCTTC. Translation gives CASGWTGGNFIYSYTF.